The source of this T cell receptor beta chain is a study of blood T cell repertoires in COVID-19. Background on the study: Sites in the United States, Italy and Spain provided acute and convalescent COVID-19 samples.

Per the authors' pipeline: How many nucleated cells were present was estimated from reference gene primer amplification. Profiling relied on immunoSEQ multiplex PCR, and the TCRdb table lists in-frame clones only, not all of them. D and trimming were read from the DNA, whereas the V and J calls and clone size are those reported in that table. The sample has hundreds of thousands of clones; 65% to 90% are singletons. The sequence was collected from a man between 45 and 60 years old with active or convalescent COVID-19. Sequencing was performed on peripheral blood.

This CDR3 is CASSPGGGWEQPQHF. CDR3 coding DNA: TGTGCCAGCAGCCCGGGGGGGGGCTGGGAACAGCCCCAGCATTTT. The rearrangement links TRBV2 to TRBJ1-5, with a tentative D call TRBD1 (6 bases). This CDR3 has 15 amino acids. The germline V gene encodes CDR1 SNHLY and CDR2 FYNNEI. V lost 6 bases and J 7 bases, leaving 19 bases between the germline ends.